Described below is a single T cell receptor beta chain sequence and its context. TCR beta CDR3 regions were amplified from RNA transcripts. HTBI primers were used for first-round RT-PCR of the TCR CDR3. TCRdb passed the multiplex PCR reads through MiXCR, listing each CDR3 protein once. Of roughly 350,000 distinct CDR3 sequences in the sample, about 13% were seen once. The sample comes from a study of T cells in Graves' hyperthyroidism and ophthalmopathy. The wider study: It was at initial diagnosis, before any treatment, that peripheral blood was collected.

Germline CDR1 is SGDLS and CDR2 is YYNGEE. The CDR3 sequence is 15 residues long. Trimming removed 3 bases at V and 0 bases at J, with 10 bases between. The material sequenced was blood. The chain links TRBV9 to TRBJ1-3, with D unresolved. The sequence was obtained from a woman between 35 and 50 years old with Graves' ophthalmopathy. The CDR3 loop reads CASSGSEGSGNTIYF. CDR3 sequence (DNA): TGTGCCAGCAGCGGGTCAGAGGGCTCTGGAAACACCATATATTTT.